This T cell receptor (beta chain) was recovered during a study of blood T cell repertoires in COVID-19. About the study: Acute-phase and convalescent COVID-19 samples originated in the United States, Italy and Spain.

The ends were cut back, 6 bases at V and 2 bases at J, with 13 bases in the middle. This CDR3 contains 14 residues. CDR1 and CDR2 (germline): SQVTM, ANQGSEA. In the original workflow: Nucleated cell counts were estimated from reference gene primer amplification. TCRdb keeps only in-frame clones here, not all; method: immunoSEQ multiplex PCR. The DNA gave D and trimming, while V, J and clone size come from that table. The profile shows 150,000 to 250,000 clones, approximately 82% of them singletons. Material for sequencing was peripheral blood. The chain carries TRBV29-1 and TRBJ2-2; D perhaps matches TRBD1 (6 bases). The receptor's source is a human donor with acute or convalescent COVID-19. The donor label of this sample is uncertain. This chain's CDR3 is CSVRQVINTGELFF. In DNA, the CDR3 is TGCAGCGTCCGACAGGTGATAAACACCGGGGAGCTGTTTTTT.